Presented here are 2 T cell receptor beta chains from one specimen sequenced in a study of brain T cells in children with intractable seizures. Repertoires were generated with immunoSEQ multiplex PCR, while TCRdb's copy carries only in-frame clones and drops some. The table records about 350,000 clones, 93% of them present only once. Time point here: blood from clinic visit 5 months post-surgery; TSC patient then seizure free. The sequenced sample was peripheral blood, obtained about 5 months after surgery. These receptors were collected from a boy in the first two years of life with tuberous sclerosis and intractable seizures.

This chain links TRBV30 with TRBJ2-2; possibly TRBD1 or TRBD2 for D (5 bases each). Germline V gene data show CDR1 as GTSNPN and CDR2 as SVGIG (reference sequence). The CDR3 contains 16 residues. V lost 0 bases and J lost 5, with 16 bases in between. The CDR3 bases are TGTGCCTGGAGTGTACGAGGGCAGGCAGGGACCGGGGAGCTGTTTTTT. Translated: CAWSVRGQAGTGELFF.

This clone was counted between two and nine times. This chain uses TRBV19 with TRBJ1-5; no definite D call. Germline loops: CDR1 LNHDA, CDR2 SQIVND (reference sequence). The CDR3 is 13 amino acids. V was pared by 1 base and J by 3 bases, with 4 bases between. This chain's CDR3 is CASSIGVNQPQHF. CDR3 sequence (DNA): TGTGCCAGTAGTATAGGCGTCAATCAGCCCCAGCATTTT.